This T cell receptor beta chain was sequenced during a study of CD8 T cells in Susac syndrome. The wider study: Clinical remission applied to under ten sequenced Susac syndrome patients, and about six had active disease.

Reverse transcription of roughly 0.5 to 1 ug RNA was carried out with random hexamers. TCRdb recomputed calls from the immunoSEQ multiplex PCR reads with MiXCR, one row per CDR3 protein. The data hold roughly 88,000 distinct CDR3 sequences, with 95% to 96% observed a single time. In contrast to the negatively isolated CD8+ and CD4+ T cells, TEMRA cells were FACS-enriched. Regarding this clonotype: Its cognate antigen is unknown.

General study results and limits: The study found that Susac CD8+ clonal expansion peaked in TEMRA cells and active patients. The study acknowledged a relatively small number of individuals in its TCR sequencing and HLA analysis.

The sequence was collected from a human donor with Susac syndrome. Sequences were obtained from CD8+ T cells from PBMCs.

The CDR3 region is CASSPDDKSYGYTF. In DNA form, the CDR3 reads TGTGCCAGCAGTCCAGACGACAAATCCTATGGCTACACCTTC. The chain employs TRBV27 and TRBJ1-2; D not certain. Germline CDR1 and CDR2: MNHEY and SMNVEV (reference sequence). The CDR3 has 14 amino acids. Trimming removed 5 bases at V and 4 bases at J, with 14 bases between.